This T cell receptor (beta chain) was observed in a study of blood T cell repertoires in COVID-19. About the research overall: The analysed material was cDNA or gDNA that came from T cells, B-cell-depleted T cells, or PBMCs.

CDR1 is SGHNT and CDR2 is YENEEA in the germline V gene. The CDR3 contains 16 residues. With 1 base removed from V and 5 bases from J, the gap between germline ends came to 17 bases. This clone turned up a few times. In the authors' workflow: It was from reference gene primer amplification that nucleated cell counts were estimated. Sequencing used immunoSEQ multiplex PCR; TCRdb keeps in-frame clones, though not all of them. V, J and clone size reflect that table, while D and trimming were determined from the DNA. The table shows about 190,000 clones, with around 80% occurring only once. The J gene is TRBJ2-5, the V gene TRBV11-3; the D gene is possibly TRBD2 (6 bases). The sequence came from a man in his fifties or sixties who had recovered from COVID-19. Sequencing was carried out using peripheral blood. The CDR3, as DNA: TGTGCCAGCAGCTTAGGTATCGCGGGGCCGGGGGAGACCCAGTACTTC. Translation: CASSLGIAGPGETQYF.